This TCR beta chain was retrieved from a study of CXCR3-negative and CXCR3-positive naive CD8 T cells. The study's findings and limits: Similar levels of surface CD5 were seen between naive subsets; TCR strength was inferred from TRB CDR3 properties. The study found CXCR3 expression partially decreased after cryopreservation and ran most assays on fresh PBMCs. Naive CXCR3-positive and CXCR3-negative cells shared TRBV-TRBJ usage; memory cells diverged.

As concerns this clonotype: What it binds is not known.

The authors prepared UMI-labeled TRB cDNA libraries by 5' RACE. No DNA is given; TCRdb re-called the 5' RACE reads and lists each CDR3 protein once. In total, the table holds 45,000 or so distinct CDR3 sequences. Germline V gene data show CDR1 as MRHNA and CDR2 as SNTAGT. The CDR3 consists of 15 residues. The rearrangement uses TRBV6-4 and TRBJ2-1; checking the TCRdb D call of TRBD1 is not possible without DNA. Input material: memory CD8+ T cells from blood. This receptor was taken from a human donor in good health. Some clones in this sample may be carry-over from other donors' samples. The CDR3: CASGEGASSYNEQFF.